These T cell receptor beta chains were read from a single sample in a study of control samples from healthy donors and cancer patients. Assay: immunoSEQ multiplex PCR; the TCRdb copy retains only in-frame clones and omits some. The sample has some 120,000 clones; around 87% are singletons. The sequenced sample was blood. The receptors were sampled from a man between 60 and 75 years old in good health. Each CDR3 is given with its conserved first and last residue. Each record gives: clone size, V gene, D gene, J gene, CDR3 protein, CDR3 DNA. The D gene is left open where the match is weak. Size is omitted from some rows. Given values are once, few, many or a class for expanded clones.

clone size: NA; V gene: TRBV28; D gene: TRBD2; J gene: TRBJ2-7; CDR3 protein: CASRTSGGPYEQYF; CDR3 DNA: TGTGCCAGCAGAACTAGCGGGGGACCCTACGAGCAGTACTTC
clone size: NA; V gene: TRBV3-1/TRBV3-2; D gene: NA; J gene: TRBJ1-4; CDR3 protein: CASRHTGLGEKLFF; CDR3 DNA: TGTGCCAGCAGGCACACAGGGTTGGGTGAAAAACTGTTTTTT
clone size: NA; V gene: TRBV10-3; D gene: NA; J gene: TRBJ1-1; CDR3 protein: CAISDPGRENTEAFF; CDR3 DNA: TGTGCCATCAGTGACCCGGGACGGGAGAACACTGAAGCTTTCTTT
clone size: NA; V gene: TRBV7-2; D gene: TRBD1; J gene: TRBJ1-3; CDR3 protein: CASSTLTGGSGNTIYF; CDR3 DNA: TGTGCCAGCAGCACCCTGACAGGGGGCTCTGGAAACACCATATATTTT
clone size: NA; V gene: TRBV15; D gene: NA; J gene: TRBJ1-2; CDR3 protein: CATSPREKNSGYTF; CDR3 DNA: TGTGCCACCAGCCCCCGGGAGAAGAACTCTGGCTACACCTTC
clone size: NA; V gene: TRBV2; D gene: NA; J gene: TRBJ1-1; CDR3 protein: CASTPVTVNTEAFF; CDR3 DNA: TGTGCCAGCACCCCCGTGACGGTGAACACTGAAGCTTTCTTT
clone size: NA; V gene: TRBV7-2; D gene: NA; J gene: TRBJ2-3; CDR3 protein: CASSLGGAGPWDTQYF; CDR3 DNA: TGTGCCAGCAGCTTAGGAGGAGCTGGGCCGTGGGATACGCAGTATTTT
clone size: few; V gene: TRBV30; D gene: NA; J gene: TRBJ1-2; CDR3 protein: CAREAGAYGYTF; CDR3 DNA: TGTGCCAGAGAGGCGGGCGCCTATGGCTACACCTTC
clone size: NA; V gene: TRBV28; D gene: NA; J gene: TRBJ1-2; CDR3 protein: CASSFGGGGYTF; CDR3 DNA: TGTGCCAGCAGTTTTGGCGGGGGTGGCTACACCTTC
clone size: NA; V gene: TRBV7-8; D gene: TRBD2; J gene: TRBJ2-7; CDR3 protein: CASSLRRLAGFYEQYF; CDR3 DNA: TGTGCCAGCAGCTTAAGGCGTCTAGCGGGCTTCTACGAGCAGTACTTC
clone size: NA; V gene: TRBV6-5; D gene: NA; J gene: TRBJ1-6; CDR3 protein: CASSYDTATAPLHF; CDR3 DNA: TGTGCCAGCAGTTACGACACCGCGACGGCACCCCTCCACTTT
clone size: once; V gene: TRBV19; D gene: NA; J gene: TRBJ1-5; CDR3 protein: CASSIQRPSNQPQHF; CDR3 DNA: TGTGCCAGTAGTATACAGCGTCCTAGCAATCAGCCCCAGCATTTT
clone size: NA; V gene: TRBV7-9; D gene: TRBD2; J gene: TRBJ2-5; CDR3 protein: CASSLVPRGNQETQYF; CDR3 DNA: TGTGCCAGCAGCTTAGTTCCGCGGGGGAACCAAGAGACCCAGTACTTC
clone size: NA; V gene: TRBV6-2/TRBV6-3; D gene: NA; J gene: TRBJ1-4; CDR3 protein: CASSTSGTTNEKLFF; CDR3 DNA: TGTGCCAGCAGTACCTCAGGGACAACTAATGAAAAACTGTTTTTT
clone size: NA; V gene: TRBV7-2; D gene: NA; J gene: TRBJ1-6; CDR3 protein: CASSLARNSPLHF; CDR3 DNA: TGTGCCAGCAGCTTAGCTAGGAATTCACCCCTCCACTTT
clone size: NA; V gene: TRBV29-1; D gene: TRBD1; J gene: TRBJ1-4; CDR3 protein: CSVSPGQGFRKLFF; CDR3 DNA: TGCAGCGTTTCACCGGGACAGGGGTTCCGAAAACTGTTTTTT
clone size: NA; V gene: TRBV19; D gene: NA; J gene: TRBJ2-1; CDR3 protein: CASSGGLTYNEQFF; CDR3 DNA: TGTGCCAGTAGTGGGGGACTGACTTACAATGAGCAGTTCTTC
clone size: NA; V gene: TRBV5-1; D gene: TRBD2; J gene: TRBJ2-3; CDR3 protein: CASSLVSGSDTQYF; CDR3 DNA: TGCGCCAGCAGCTTGGTTAGCGGGTCAGATACGCAGTATTTT
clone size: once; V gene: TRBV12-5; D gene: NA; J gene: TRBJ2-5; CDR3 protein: CASGLWGQETQYF; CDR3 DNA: TGTGCTAGTGGTTTGTGGGGGCAGGAGACCCAGTACTTC
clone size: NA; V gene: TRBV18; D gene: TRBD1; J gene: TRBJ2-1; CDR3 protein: CASSLTAGGAGSNEQFF; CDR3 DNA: TGTGCCAGCTCACTGACAGCAGGGGGCGCGGGTAGCAATGAGCAGTTCTTC
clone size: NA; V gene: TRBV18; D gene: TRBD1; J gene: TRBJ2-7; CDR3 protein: CASAPGQAISYEQYF; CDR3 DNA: TGTGCCAGCGCGCCGGGACAGGCCATCTCCTACGAGCAGTACTTC
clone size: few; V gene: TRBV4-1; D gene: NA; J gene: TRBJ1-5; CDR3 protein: CASSQDWQGSQPQHF; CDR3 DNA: TGCGCCAGCAGCCAAGATTGGCAGGGGAGTCAGCCCCAGCATTTT
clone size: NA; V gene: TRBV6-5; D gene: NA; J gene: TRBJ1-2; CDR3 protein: CASSYLGDGYTF; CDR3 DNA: TGTGCCAGCAGTTACTTGGGGGATGGCTACACCTTC
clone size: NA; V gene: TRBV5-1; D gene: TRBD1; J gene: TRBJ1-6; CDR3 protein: CASSPAGQGGNSPLHF; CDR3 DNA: TGCGCCAGCAGCCCGGCCGGACAGGGTGGTAATTCACCCCTCCACTTT
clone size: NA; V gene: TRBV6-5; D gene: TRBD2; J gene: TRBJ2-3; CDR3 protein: CASSYEAGGPDTQYF; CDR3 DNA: TGTGCCAGCAGTTACGAAGCGGGGGGGCCAGATACGCAGTATTTT
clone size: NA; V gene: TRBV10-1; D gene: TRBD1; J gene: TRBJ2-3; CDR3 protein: CASSVGQGSTDTQYF; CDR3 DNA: TGCGCCAGCAGTGTGGGACAGGGGAGCACAGATACGCAGTATTTT
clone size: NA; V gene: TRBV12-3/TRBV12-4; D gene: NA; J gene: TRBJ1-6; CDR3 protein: CASSLETEVPLHF; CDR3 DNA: TGTGCCAGCAGTTTGGAGACGGAAGTACCCCTCCACTTT
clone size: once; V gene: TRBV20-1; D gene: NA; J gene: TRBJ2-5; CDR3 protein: CSALMWETQYF; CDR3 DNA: TGCAGTGCTCTTATGTGGGAGACCCAGTACTTC
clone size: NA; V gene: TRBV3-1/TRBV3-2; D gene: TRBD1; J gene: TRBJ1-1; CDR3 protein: CASSLQGLSQAFF; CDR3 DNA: TGTGCCAGCAGCCTACAGGGGTTATCGCAGGCTTTCTTT
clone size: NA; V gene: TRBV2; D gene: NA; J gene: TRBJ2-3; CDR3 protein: CASSEEAGMSTDTQYF; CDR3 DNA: TGTGCCAGCAGTGAAGAGGCAGGGATGAGCACAGATACGCAGTATTTT
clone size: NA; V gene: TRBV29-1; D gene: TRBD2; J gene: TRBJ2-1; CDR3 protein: CSVEVYVAGSLSYNEQFF; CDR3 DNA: TGCAGCGTTGAAGTCTATGTAGCGGGGTCCCTATCCTACAATGAGCAGTTCTTC
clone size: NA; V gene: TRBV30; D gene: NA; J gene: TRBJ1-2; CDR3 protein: CAWSVRVASYTF; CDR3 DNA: TGTGCCTGGAGTGTTCGAGTGGCAAGCTACACCTTC
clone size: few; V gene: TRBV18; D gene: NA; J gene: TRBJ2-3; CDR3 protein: CASSPREPSTDTQYF; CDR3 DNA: TGTGCCAGCTCACCCAGGGAACCTAGCACAGATACGCAGTATTTT
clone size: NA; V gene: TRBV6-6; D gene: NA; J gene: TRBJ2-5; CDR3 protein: CASSSFGGTEEETQYF; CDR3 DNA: TGTGCCAGCAGTTCCTTCGGAGGGACAGAGGAAGAGACCCAGTACTTC
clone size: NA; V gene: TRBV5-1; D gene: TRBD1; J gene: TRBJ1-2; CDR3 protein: CASSIGGTDGGYTF; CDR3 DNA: TGCGCCAGCAGCATAGGCGGGACAGATGGTGGCTACACCTTC
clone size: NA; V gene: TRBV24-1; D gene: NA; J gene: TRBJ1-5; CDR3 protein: CATSSRVAEPQHF; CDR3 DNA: TGTGCCACCAGCTCCAGGGTCGCTGAGCCCCAGCATTTT
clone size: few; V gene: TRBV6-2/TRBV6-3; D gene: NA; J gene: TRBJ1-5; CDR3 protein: CASSYFNKDQPQHF; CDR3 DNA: TGTGCCAGCAGTTACTTTAATAAGGATCAGCCCCAGCATTTT
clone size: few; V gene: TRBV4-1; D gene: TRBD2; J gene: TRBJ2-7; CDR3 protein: CASSRYSGTSGGDNYEQYF; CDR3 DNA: TGCGCCAGCAGTCGTTACTCCGGGACTAGCGGGGGGGATAACTACGAGCAGTACTTC
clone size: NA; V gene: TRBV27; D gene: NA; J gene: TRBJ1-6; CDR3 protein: CASSTPNSPLHF; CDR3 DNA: TGTGCCAGCAGCACACCGAATTCACCCCTCCACTTT
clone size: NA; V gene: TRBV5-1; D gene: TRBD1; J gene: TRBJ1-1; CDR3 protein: CASSPQGARGTEAFF; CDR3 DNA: TGCGCCAGCAGCCCACAGGGGGCGCGAGGCACTGAAGCTTTCTTT
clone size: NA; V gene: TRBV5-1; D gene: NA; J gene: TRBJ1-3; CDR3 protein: CASSLDSLSGNTIYF; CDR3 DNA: TGCGCCAGCAGCTTGGATTCTCTCTCTGGAAACACCATATATTTT
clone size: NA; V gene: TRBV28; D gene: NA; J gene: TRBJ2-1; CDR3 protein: CASTSGVSYNEQFF; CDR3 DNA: TGTGCCAGCACCTCGGGGGTCTCCTACAATGAGCAGTTCTTC
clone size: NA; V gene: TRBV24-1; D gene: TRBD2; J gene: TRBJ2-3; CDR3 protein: CATSAFIAGGANTQYF; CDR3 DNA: TGTGCCACCAGTGCCTTTATAGCGGGGGGGGCGAATACGCAGTATTTT
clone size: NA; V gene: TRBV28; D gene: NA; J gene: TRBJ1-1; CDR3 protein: CASSLGQGRSFF; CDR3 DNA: TGTGCCAGCAGTTTAGGGCAGGGGAGGTCTTTCTTT
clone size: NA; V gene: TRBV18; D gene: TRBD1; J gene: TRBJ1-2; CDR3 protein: CASSRQGGPGYTF; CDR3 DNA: TGTGCCAGCTCCCGACAGGGGGGCCCGGGCTACACCTTC
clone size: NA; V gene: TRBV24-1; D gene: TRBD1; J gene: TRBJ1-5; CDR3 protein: CATSDSGTATSQPQHF; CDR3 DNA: TGTGCCACCAGTGACTCCGGGACAGCTACCAGTCAGCCCCAGCATTTT
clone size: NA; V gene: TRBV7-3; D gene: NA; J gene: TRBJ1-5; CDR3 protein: CASSLGPDQPQHF; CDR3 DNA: TGTGCCAGCAGCTTGGGCCCAGATCAGCCCCAGCATTTT
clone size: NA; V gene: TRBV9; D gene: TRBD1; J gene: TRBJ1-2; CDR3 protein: CASSPRSGTGGVYTF; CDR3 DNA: TGTGCCAGCAGCCCTCGCAGTGGGACAGGGGGCGTTTACACCTTC